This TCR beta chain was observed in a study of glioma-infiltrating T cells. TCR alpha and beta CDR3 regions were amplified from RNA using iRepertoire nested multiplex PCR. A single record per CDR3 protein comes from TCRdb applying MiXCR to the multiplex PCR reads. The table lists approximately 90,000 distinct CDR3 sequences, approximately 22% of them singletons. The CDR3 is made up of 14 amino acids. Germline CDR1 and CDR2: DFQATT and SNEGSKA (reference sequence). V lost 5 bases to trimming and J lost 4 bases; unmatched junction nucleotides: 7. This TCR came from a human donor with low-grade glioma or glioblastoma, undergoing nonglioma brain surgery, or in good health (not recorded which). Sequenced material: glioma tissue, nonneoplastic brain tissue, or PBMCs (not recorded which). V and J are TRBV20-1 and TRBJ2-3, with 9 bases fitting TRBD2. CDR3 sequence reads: CSAARRGGSDTQYF. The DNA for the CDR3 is TGCAGTGCTGCTAGGCGGGGGGGCTCAGATACGCAGTATTTT.